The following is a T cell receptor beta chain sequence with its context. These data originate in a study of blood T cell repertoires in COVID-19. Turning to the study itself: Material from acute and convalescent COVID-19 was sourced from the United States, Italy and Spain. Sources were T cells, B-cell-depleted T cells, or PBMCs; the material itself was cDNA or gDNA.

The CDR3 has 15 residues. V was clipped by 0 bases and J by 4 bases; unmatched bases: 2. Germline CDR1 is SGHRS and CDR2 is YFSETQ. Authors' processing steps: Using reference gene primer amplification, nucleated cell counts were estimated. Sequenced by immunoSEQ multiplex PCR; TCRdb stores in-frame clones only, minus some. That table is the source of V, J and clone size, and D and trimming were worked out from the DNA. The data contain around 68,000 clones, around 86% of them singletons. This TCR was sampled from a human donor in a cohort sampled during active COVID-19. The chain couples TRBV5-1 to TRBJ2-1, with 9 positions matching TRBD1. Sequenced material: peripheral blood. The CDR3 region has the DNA TGCGCCAGCAGCTTGGTGGGACAGGGTTACAATGAGCAGTTCTTC. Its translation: CASSLVGQGYNEQFF.